This T cell receptor (beta chain) originates from a study of identical twins. The CDR3 is 13 amino acids. Trimming cost V 0 bases and J 6 bases, with 7 bases left between them. Germline V CDR1 and CDR2: SGHRS, YFSETQ. This clonotype was seen a handful of times. No antigen is known for it. Using its own MiXCR run on the 5' RACE reads, TCRdb lists one record per CDR3 protein. The table has 400,000 to 550,000 distinct CDR3 sequences, about 20% seen once; the top ten hold under 0.95%. Study-level results: Excess sharing by twins proved weaker in beta out-of-frame sequences. The more abundant beta clonotypes in cord blood had fewer insertions, and memory repertoires did not show this. The study based its conclusions on cross-sectional statistical analysis and did not follow the same donors.

Separately, the same data were catalogued under a study of T cells expressing NK-cell markers. From that paper: Similarly, these clonotypes led the CD3+CD56-NKG2C+ fraction as well in several donors.

J is TRBJ1-5 and V is TRBV5-1, with D uncertain. What was sequenced was CD4+ T cells sorted from blood. The receptor was isolated from a woman aged 18-29 years in good health. The DNA of the CDR3 is TGCGCCAGCAGCTTGGATGGTAGTCAGCCCCAGCATTTT. It encodes CASSLDGSQPQHF.